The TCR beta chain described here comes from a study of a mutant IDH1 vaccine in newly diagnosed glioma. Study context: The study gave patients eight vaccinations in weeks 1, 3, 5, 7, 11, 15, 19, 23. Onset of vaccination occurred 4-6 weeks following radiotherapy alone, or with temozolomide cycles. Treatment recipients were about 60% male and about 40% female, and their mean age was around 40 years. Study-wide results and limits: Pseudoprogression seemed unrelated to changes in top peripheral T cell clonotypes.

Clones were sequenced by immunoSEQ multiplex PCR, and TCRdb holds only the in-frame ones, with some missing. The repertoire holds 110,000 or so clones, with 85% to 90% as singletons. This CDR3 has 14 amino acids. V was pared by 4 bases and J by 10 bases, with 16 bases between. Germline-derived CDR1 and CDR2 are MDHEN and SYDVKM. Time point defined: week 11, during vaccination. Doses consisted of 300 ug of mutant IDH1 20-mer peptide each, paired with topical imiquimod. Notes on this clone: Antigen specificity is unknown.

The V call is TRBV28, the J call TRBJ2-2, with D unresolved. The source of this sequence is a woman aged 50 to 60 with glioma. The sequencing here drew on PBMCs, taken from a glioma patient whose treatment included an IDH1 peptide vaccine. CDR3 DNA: TGTGCCAGCAGTTATAGGTCTCACTTAGCGGAGCTGTTTTTT. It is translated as CASSYRSHLAELFF.